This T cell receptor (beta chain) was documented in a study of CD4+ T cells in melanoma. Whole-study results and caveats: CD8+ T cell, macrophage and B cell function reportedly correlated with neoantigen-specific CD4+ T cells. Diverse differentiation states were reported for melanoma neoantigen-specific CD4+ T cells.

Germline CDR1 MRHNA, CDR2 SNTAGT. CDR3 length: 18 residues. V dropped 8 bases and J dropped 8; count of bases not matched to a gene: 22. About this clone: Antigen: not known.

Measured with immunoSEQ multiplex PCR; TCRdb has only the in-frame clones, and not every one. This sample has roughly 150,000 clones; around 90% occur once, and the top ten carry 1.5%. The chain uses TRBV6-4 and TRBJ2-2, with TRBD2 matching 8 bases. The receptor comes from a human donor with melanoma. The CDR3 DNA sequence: TGTGCCAGCGTGAAACGATGGGGGCGGGGGGACTTTAAGGGGGAGCTGTTTTTT. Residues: CASVKRWGRGDFKGELFF.